This T cell receptor (beta chain) came from a study of Ad26.COV2.S vaccination and SARS-CoV-2 variants. The treatment was: about 20 received Ad26.COV2.S at low or high dose, single or two shots; 5 received placebo; per-sample allocation not given. The investigators took samples on day 63 after the first vaccine or placebo injection. Generated by immunoSEQ multiplex PCR, the TCRdb table keeps only in-frame clones and is missing some. Of approximately 420,000 clones in the sample, 70% to 90% were seen once. CDR3 length: 13 amino acids. CDR1 and CDR2 from the germline V gene are SGHAT and FQNNGV. Trimming left V 0 bases short and J 10 bases short, with 9 bases between.

The receptor was isolated from a person aged 18 to 59 who received the Ad26.COV2.S COVID-19 vaccine or a placebo. The sample in question was peripheral blood, obtained in a trial of Ad26.COV2.S vaccine versus placebo. The chain has TRBV11-2 and TRBJ2-2; D gene uncertain. DNA of the CDR3: TGTGCCAGCAGCTTAGATGTACCCCCGGAGCTGTTTTTT. Protein: CASSLDVPPELFF.